The next 10 T cell receptor beta chains were all read from a single sample in a study of blood T cell repertoires in COVID-19. TCRdb's table, derived via immunoSEQ multiplex PCR, lists solely in-frame clones and lacks some. The sample carries around 150,000 clones, around 87% recorded once. The specimen was peripheral blood. Source of these receptors: a man aged 18 to 29 with acute or convalescent COVID-19.

The rearrangement joins TRBV7-2 to TRBJ1-6, with no clear D. CDR3 length equals 16 residues. V dropped 6 bases and J dropped 1 base, with 13 bases sitting between them. Germline-derived CDR1 and CDR2 are SGHTA and FQGNSA. In DNA, the CDR3 is TGTGCCAGCAGGGTGGGCTTTAAATCCTATAATTCACCCCTCCACTTT. Translating it yields CASRVGFKSYNSPLHF. Supplemented by reference TRBV7-2 and TRBJ1-6, the full variable domain reads GAGVSQSPSNKVTEKGKDVELRCDPISGHTALYWYRQSLGQGLEFLIYFQGNSAPDKSGLPSDRFSAERTGGSVSTLTIQRTQQEDSAVYLCASRVGFKSYNSPLHFGNGTRLTVT.

The chain joins TRBV6-6 to TRBJ1-3, with 9 positions matching TRBD1. With 10 bases clipped from V and 4 bases from J, the junction kept 8 bases outside the gene matches. The CDR3 totals 14 residues. The germline V gene has CDR1 MNHNY and CDR2 SVGAGI (reference sequence). The CDR3 nucleotides are TGTGCCACTAGGGACAGGGTGAAGGGAAACACCATATATTTT. Its protein is CATRDRVKGNTIYF.

V and J are TRBV19 and TRBJ1-1; no clear D. Looked up from germline, CDR1 is LNHDA and CDR2 is SQIVND (reference sequence). CDR3 length: 13 amino acids. Trimming stripped 3 bases from V and 4 bases from J, with 9 bases between. The CDR3 loop reads CASSITVGTEAFF. CDR3 nucleotide sequence: TGTGCCAGTAGTATTACCGTCGGCACTGAAGCTTTCTTT.

The V and J genes are TRBV7-9 and TRBJ1-6, with D possibly TRBD1 on 6 matching bases. The CDR3 is made up of 13 amino acids. Trimming cost V 4 bases and J 6 bases, with 7 bases left between them. Germline lookup yields CDR1 SEHNR and CDR2 FQNEAQ (reference sequence). The CDR3 sequence: CASSSRGNSPLHF. The CDR3 region has the DNA TGTGCCAGCAGCTCCAGGGGTAATTCACCCCTCCACTTT.

This chain joins TRBV6-5 and TRBJ2-1; maybe TRBD2 (5 bases). V was clipped by 7 bases and J by 7 bases, with 8 bases between them. CDR3 length: 11 amino acids. Germline values: CDR1 MNHEY, CDR2 SVGAGI. This chain's CDR3 is CASKRRNEQFF. As DNA, the CDR3 is TGTGCCAGCAAGCGGAGGAATGAGCAGTTCTTC.

The V call is TRBV18, the J call TRBJ1-2; 10 bases map to TRBD1. From germline, CDR1 is KGHSH and CDR2 LQKENI. The CDR3 contains 14 residues. Trimming cost V 4 bases and J 6 bases; bases outside gene matches: 5. The CDR3 reads CASSHRQGAHGYTF. As DNA, the CDR3 is TGTGCCAGCTCACATCGACAGGGGGCGCATGGCTACACCTTC. Using reference TRBV18 and TRBJ1-2 for the parts outside the CDR3, the full variable domain is NAGVMQNPRHLVRRRGQEARLRCSPMKGHSHVYWYRQLPEEGLKFMVYLQKENIIDESGMPKERFSAEFPKEGPSILRIQQVVRGDSAAYFCASSHRQGAHGYTFGSGTRLTVV.

A single count supports this clone. The chain has TRBV28 and TRBJ2-5, with TRBD1 as a possible D gene (6 bases). The germline CDR1 and CDR2 sequences are MDHEN and SYDVKM. V lost 8 bases and J lost 5, with 12 bases in between. The CDR3 runs to 12 residues. The CDR3 DNA follows: TGTGCCAGCGGACAGATTTGGGAGACCCAGTACTTC. It codes for CASGQIWETQYF.

The rearrangement links TRBV2 to TRBJ1-2; possibly TRBD1 for D (6 bases). Between the trimmed V and J ends, which lost 4 bases and 6 bases, there was a span of 12 bases. CDR3 length: 13 residues. The germline V gene encodes CDR1 SNHLY and CDR2 FYNNEI. As DNA, the CDR3 is TGTGCCAGCAGTGGTCAGGGGCAGAATGGCTACACCTTC. Protein product: CASSGQGQNGYTF.

V usage is TRBV28 and J usage is TRBJ1-6, with D perhaps TRBD1 (5 bases). Looked up from germline, CDR1 is MDHEN and CDR2 is SYDVKM. This CDR3 comprises 14 residues. The V gene lost 3 bases and the J gene lost 9 bases, with 12 bases spanning the gap. The CDR3 protein is CASSFFRAGSPLHF. DNA of the CDR3: TGTGCCAGCAGTTTTTTCAGGGCTGGTTCACCCCTCCACTTT.

This sequence joins TRBV19 and TRBJ2-3; D perhaps matches TRBD2 (6 bases). CDR1 is LNHDA, CDR2 SQIVND, per germline (reference sequence). The germline V and J ends were trimmed by 3 bases and 5 bases, with 12 bases remaining between them. The CDR3 totals 14 residues. The CDR3 here is CASSIGGAGDTQYF. In DNA, the CDR3 is TGTGCCAGTAGTATCGGCGGGGCCGGAGATACGCAGTATTTT. The complete variable domain, with remaining parts taken from reference TRBV19 and TRBJ2-3, reads DGGITQSPKYLFRKEGQNVTLSCEQNLNHDAMYWYRQDPGQGLRLIYYSQIVNDFQKGDIAEGYSVSREKKESFPLTVTSAQKNPTAFYLCASSIGGAGDTQYFGPGTRLTVL.